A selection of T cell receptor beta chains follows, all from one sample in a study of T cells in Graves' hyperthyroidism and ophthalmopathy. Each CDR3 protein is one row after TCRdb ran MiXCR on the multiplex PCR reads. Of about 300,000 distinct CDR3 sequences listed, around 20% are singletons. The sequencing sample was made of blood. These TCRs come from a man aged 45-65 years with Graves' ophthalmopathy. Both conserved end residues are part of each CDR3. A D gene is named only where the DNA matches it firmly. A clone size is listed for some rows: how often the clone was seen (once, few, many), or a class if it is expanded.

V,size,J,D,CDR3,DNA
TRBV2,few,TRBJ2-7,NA,CASSGGQTYEQYF,TGTGCCAGCAGTGGAGGACAGACCTACGAGCAGTACTTC
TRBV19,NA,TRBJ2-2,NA,CASSIVRGGELFF,TGTGCCAGTAGTATAGTACGGGGCGGGGAGCTGTTTTTT
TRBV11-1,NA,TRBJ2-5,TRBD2,CASSFGLAGQETQYF,TGTGCCAGCAGCTTCGGACTAGCGGGGCAAGAGACCCAGTACTTC
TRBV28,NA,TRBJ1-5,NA,CASREIVSERNQPQHF,TGTGCCAGCCGAGAGATAGTCAGCGAACGCAATCAGCCCCAGCATTTT
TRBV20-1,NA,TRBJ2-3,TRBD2,CSAIRLAGGADTQYF,TGCAGTGCTATCCGACTAGCGGGGGGGGCAGATACGCAGTATTTT
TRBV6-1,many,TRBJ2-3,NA,CASSESTGSSTDTQYF,TGTGCCAGCAGTGAATCGACAGGTTCTAGCACAGATACGCAGTATTTT
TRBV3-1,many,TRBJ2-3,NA,CASCRRGALTDTQYF,TGTGCCAGCTGTCGTCGGGGCGCACTCACAGATACGCAGTATTTT
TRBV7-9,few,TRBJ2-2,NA,CASSDTEFGELFF,TGTGCCAGCAGCGACACTGAATTCGGGGAGCTGTTTTTT
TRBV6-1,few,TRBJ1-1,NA,CASRLEEGLIDPGAFF,TGTGCCAGCAGGTTGGAGGAGGGGCTAATTGATCCGGGAGCTTTCTTT
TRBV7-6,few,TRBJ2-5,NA,CASSPGTPGGTQYF,TGTGCCAGCAGCCCAGGGACGCCGGGTGGGACCCAGTACTTC
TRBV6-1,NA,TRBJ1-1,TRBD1,CASSPPGQVRMNTEALF,TGTGCCAGCAGTCCACCGGGACAGGTTCGCATGAACACTGAAGCTCTCTTT
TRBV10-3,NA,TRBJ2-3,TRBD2,CAISESTSGRDTQYF,TGTGCCATCAGTGAGTCGACTAGCGGGAGGGATACGCAGTATTTT
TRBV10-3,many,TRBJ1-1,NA,CAISESHSRVTEAFF,TGTGCCATCAGTGAGTCCCATTCTCGGGTCACTGAAGCTTTCTTT
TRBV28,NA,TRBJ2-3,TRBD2,CASRESSGKPTDTQYF,TGTGCCAGCAGAGAGTCCAGCGGGAAGCCGACAGATACGCAGTATTTT
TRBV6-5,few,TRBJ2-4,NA,CASSYGQGGNIQYF,TGTGCCAGCAGTTACGGGCAGGGTGGGAACATTCAGTACTTC
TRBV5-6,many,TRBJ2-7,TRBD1,CASSLGRDRAYEQYF,TGTGCCAGCAGCTTGGGGCGGGACAGGGCCTACGAGCAGTACTTC
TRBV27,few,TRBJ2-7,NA,CASSLGQGRSYEQYF,TGTGCCAGCAGTTTGGGGCAGGGTAGGTCCTACGAGCAGTACTTC
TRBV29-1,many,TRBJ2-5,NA,CSVTLRGQTQETQYF,TGCAGCGTTACACTCCGCGGACAGACCCAAGAGACCCAGTACTTC
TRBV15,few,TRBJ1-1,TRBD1,CATSPGQGGFEAFF,TGTGCCACCAGCCCGGGACAGGGGGGTTTCGAAGCTTTCTTT
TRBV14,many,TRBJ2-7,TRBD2,CASSQDRIAGGHPEQYF,TGTGCCAGCAGCCAAGATCGGATAGCGGGAGGCCACCCGGAGCAGTACTTC
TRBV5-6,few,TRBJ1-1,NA,CASSFGARLNTEAFF,TGTGCCAGCAGCTTCGGGGCACGATTGAACACTGAAGCTTTCTTT
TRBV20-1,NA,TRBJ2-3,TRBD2,CSARDRLAGATDTQYF,TGCAGTGCTAGAGATAGGCTAGCGGGCGCCACAGATACGCAGTATTTT
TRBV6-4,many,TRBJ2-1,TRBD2,CASSEASGYNEQFF,TGTGCCAGCAGTGAAGCTAGCGGCTACAATGAGCAGTTCTTC
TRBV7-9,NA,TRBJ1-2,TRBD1,CASSLAGTGDIYGYTF,TGTGCCAGCAGCTTAGCCGGGACAGGGGATATCTATGGCTACACCTTC
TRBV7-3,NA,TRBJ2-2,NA,CASSLQGYSGELFF,TGTGCCAGCAGTCTACAGGGTTACTCCGGGGAGCTGTTTTTT
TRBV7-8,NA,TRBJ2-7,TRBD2,CASSPGTSGKSPYEQYF,TGTGCCAGCAGCCCCGGGACTAGCGGGAAGTCCCCCTACGAGCAGTACTTC
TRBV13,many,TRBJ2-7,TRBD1,CASSGRGQGVYEQYF,TGTGCCAGCAGCGGACGGGGACAGGGAGTCTACGAGCAGTACTTC
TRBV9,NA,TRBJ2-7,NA,CASSVRANSYEQYF,TGTGCCAGCAGCGTACGGGCAAACTCCTACGAGCAGTACTTC
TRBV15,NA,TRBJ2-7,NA,CATSRTRDSYEQYF,TGTGCCACCAGCCGTACCAGAGACTCCTACGAGCAGTACTTC
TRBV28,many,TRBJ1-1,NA,CASSTGTTEAFF,TGTGCCAGCAGCACTGGGACCACTGAAGCTTTCTTT
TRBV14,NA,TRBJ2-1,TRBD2,CASSQDLETSLDEQFF,TGTGCCAGCAGCCAAGATCTTGAGACTAGCCTCGATGAGCAGTTCTTC
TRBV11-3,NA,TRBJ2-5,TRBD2,CASSLVGGRETQYF,TGTGCCAGCAGCTTAGTTGGCGGGAGGGAGACCCAGTACTTC
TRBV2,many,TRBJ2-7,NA,CASSQEYEQYF,TGTGCCAGCAGTCAGGAGTACGAGCAGTACTTC
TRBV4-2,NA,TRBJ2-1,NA,CASSQGPRGEQFF,TGTGCCAGCAGCCAGGGACCTCGGGGAGAGCAGTTCTTC
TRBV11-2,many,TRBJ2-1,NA,CASSPRYGGSYNEQFF,TGTGCCAGCAGCCCCCGCTATGGCGGGTCGTACAATGAGCAGTTCTTC
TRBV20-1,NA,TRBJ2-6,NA,CSASRTGLTGANVLTF,TGCAGTGCTAGTCGCACAGGGTTGACAGGGGCCAACGTCCTGACTTTC
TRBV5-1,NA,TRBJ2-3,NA,CASSLTSIADTQYF,TGCGCCAGCAGCCTAACAAGTATCGCAGATACGCAGTATTTT
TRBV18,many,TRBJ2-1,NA,CASSLDRGTEEQFF,TGTGCCAGCTCACTAGACCGCGGGACGGAAGAGCAGTTCTTC